This is a list of T cell receptor beta chains from one sample in a study. TCRdb redid the calling of the RT-PCR reads with MiXCR, one entry per CDR3 protein. The sample shows hundreds of thousands of distinct CDR3 sequences, around 14% of them seen only once. Sequencing input: memory CD4+ T cells from blood. Source of these receptors: a female donor in good health, serving as a healthy control. CDR3s include the opening cysteine and the closing phenylalanine or tryptophan. D genes are given only for firm matches. Some rows have no size entry. The others give once, few or many, or a class for an expanded clone.

V	D	size	J	CDR3	DNA
TRBV12-3/TRBV12-4	.	few	TRBJ2-1	CASSLAGSKQFF	TGTGCCAGCAGTTTGGCGGGGAGTAAGCAGTTCTTC
TRBV30	.	few	TRBJ2-2	CAWSVGASTGELFF	TGTGCCTGGAGTGTTGGGGCGAGCACCGGGGAGCTGTTTTTT
TRBV2	.	.	TRBJ1-3	CASRGQLSGNTIYF	TGTGCCAGCAGAGGACAGCTCTCTGGAAACACCATATATTTT
TRBV18	.	.	TRBJ1-1	CASSPYGGRDPTTEAFF	TGTGCCAGCTCCCCTTACGGGGGGCGCGACCCAACAACTGAAGCTTTCTTT
TRBV7-9	.	few	TRBJ2-3	CASSLAGITDTQYF	TGTGCCAGCAGCTTAGCAGGGATCACAGATACGCAGTATTTT
TRBV29-1	.	few	TRBJ2-2	CSVEGTGLGELFF	TGCAGCGTTGAAGGAACAGGGCTCGGGGAGCTGTTTTTT
TRBV7-3	.	.	TRBJ2-7	CASSPAQGREQYF	TGTGCCAGCAGCCCGGCCCAGGGCCGTGAACAGTACTTC
TRBV6-5	.	many	TRBJ1-6	CASSYLPPRAGDNSPLHF	TGTGCCAGCAGTTACCTACCCCCCCGGGCAGGAGATAATTCACCCCTCCACTTT
TRBV6-5	.	few	TRBJ1-2	CASSYTDGGYTF	TGTGCCAGCAGTTACACGGACGGCGGCTACACCTTC
TRBV6-5	TRBD1	.	TRBJ2-5	CASSRTGGAGTQYF	TGTGCCAGCAGTCGGACAGGGGGCGCGGGGACCCAGTACTTC
TRBV10-2	TRBD2	.	TRBJ2-1	CASSGLAGGNNEQFF	TGCGCCAGCAGTGGACTAGCGGGGGGAAACAATGAGCAGTTCTTC
TRBV7-2	TRBD2	few	TRBJ2-3	CASRPAGAGDTQYF	TGTGCCAGCAGACCAGCGGGAGCGGGAGATACGCAGTATTTT
TRBV10-3	.	few	TRBJ2-2	CAISESRGDTGELFF	TGTGCCATCAGTGAGTCCAGGGGGGACACCGGGGAGCTGTTTTTT
TRBV16	.	.	TRBJ1-5	CASSRRDNNQPQHF	TGTGCCAGCAGCCGCCGGGACAACAATCAGCCCCAGCATTTT
TRBV20-1	.	few	TRBJ2-5	CSASHSYRQETQYF	TGCAGTGCTTCCCATTCCTACAGGCAAGAGACCCAGTACTTC
TRBV29-1	TRBD1	many	TRBJ2-5	CSVERDRGVETQYF	TGCAGCGTTGAGCGGGACAGGGGGGTAGAGACCCAGTACTTC
TRBV21-1	.	.	TRBJ2-5	CASPAREYQETQYF	TGTGCCAGCCCCGCCCGGGAGTACCAAGAGACCCAGTACTTC
TRBV6-1	.	.	TRBJ1-6	CASSGPTYRDLSPLHF	TGTGCCAGCAGTGGACCTACTTACAGAGATCTATCACCCCTCCACTTT
TRBV6-5	.	few	TRBJ1-1	CASSGLSRENTEAFF	TGTGCCAGCAGTGGCCTCTCGAGAGAAAACACTGAAGCTTTCTTT
TRBV5-6	TRBD1	many	TRBJ1-2	CASSFGDREVYGYTF	TGTGCCAGCAGCTTCGGCGACAGGGAGGTGTATGGCTACACCTTC
TRBV3-1	.	.	TRBJ2-3	CASNRGTDTQYF	TGTGCCAGCAATCGGGGTACAGATACGCAGTATTTT
TRBV7-9	.	.	TRBJ2-1	CASSSNSDEQFF	TGTGCCAGCAGCTCAAATTCCGATGAGCAGTTCTTC
TRBV7-2	TRBD2	.	TRBJ2-3	CASSREPLAGLGDTQYF	TGTGCCAGCAGCCGAGAACCACTAGCGGGGCTTGGGGATACGCAGTATTTT
TRBV6-1	.	.	TRBJ1-1	CASTYGLNTEAFF	TGTGCCAGCACTTACGGGCTAAACACTGAAGCTTTCTTT
TRBV10-3	.	many	TRBJ1-2	CAISESAGGYTF	TGTGCCATCAGTGAATCTGCGGGTGGCTACACCTTC
TRBV12-3/TRBV12-4	.	.	TRBJ2-2	CASSPGTDGTGELFF	TGTGCCAGCAGTCCCGGGACTGACGGCACCGGGGAGCTGTTTTTT